The clone carrying this T cell receptor (beta chain) appeared many times. This record belongs to a study of blood T cell repertoires in COVID-19. The overall study: The United States, Italy and Spain supplied acute and convalescent COVID-19 samples. Sources were T cells, B-cell-depleted T cells, or PBMCs; the material itself was cDNA or gDNA.

In the source study's methods: Amplification of reference gene primers provided the estimated nucleated cell counts. Profiling relied on immunoSEQ multiplex PCR, and the TCRdb table lists in-frame clones only, not all of them. Clone size and V and J calls were adopted from that table, with D and trimming inferred from the DNA. This sample yields 90,000 to 120,000 clones, of which around nine tenths are seen a single time; approximately 5% belongs to the top ten. The source material was peripheral blood. This clonotype was obtained from a human donor in a cohort sampled during active COVID-19.

CDR3: CASRGSGGSNTGELFF. The DNA for the CDR3 is TGTGCCAGTAGGGGTAGCGGGGGGTCAAACACCGGGGAGCTGTTTTTT. This chain joins TRBV19 and TRBJ2-2, with 10 bases matching TRBD2. CDR3 length: 16 residues. Trimming took 6 bases from V and 2 from J; bases not matched to a gene: 6. Germline V gene sequence: CDR1 LNHDA, CDR2 SQIVND (reference sequence).